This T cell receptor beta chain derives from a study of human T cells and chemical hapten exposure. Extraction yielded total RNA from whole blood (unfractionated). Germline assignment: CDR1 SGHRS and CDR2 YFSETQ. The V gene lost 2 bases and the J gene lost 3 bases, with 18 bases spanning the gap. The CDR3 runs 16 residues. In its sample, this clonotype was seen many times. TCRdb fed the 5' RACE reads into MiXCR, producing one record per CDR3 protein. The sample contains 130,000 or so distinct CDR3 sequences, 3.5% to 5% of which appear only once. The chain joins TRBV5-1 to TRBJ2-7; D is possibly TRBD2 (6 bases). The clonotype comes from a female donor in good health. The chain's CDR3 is CASSLAYIGGDYEQYF. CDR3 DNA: TGCGCCAGCAGCTTAGCTTACATCGGGGGTGACTACGAGCAGTACTTC.